This TCR beta chain was sequenced during a study of T cell responses to AZD1222 COVID-19 vaccine. Study results and caveats: Just a handful of AZD1222 recipients tested seropositive at baseline. An increase in Spike-specific TCR breadth and depth was observed after two AZD1222 doses. The donor group comprised mostly white British people and more females; the analysis possibly underestimated clonal diversity. With dominance at 160-218 and 743-854, vaccine-associated CD4 TCRs spanned spike.

As concerns this clone: Antigen specificity is unknown.

The CDR3 has 17 amino acids. Trimming took 1 base from V and 0 from J; bases not matched to a gene: 6. Germline V gene data show CDR1 as MDHEN and CDR2 as SYDVKM. Repertoires were generated with immunoSEQ multiplex PCR, while TCRdb's copy carries only in-frame clones and drops some. The top ten clones hold around 4.4% of a sample with approximately 160,000 clones, approximately 90% of them seen once. The rearrangement uses TRBV28 and TRBJ2-3; 8 bases are a match to TRBD2. The sequences come from peripheral blood, collected on day 0 of AZD1222 vaccination. The receptor comes from an adult in good health. The CDR3 DNA reads as TGTGCCAGCAGTTTATTAGTATTAGCGGGAAGCACAGATACGCAGTATTTT. Protein: CASSLLVLAGSTDTQYF.